This note documents a single TCR beta chain sequence. V was clipped by 3 bases and J by 0 bases, with 8 bases between them. This CDR3 has 14 amino acids. Germline CDR1 and CDR2: SGHNT and YENEEA. The sample belongs to a study of T cell clonotyping in hematopoietic cell transplantation. Study-level background: Recipient samples before transplant were obtained post-cytoreduction.

Noted time point: recipient sample about 28 days before transplant, after cytoreduction. The method was immunoSEQ multiplex PCR; TCRdb's version includes in-frame clones alone and lacks a portion of them. The data contain tens of thousands of clones, 85% of them singletons. The rearrangement joins TRBV11-3 to TRBJ1-1; tentative D call: TRBD1 (6 bases). Sequencing was performed on peripheral blood mononuclear cells, taken before stem cell transplant. This TCR came from a man aged 55 to 70 with acute myeloid leukemia. Some clones in this sample may be carry-over from other donors' samples. The CDR3: CASSFRGMNTEAFF. The DNA of the CDR3 is TGTGCCAGCAGCTTCAGGGGAATGAACACTGAAGCTTTCTTT. The entire variable domain, with the rest obtained from reference TRBV11-3 and TRBJ1-1, is as follows: EAGVVQSPRYKIIEKKQPVAFWCNPISGHNTLYWYLQNLGQGPELLIRYENEEAVDDSQLPKDRFSAERLKGVDSTLKIQPAELGDSAVYLCASSFRGMNTEAFFGQGTRLTVV.